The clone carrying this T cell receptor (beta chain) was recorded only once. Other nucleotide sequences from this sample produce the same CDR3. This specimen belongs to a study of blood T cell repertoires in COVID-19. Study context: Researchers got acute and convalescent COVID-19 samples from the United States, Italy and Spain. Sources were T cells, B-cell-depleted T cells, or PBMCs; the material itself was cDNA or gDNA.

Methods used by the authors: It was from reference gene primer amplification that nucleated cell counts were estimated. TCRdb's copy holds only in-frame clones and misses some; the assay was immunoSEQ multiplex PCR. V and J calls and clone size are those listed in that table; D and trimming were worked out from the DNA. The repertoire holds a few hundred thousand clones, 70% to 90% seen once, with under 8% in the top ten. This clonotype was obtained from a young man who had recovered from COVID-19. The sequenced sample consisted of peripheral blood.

The CDR3 sequence is CASSPRGNTEAFF. The CDR3 nucleotides are TGCGCCAGCAGCCCCAGGGGGAACACTGAAGCTTTCTTT. The J gene is TRBJ1-1, the V gene TRBV5-1; TRBD1 might be the D (6 bases). Trimming took off 4 bases at V and 1 base at J, with 8 bases between the two ends. Germline loops: CDR1 SGHRS, CDR2 YFSETQ. The CDR3 is made up of 13 amino acids.